Detailed here is one T cell receptor (beta chain). What this receptor recognizes is not known. Base-call qualities are not available, and no considerably larger clone is one nucleotide away. The sample is drawn from a study of cytomegalovirus exposure and HLA in healthy donors (dated by TCRdb to the late 2010s). Describing the broader study: An earlier analysis of roughly 610 of the donors reported around 280 Gb of sequence data and 95 million to 120 million unique TCR beta sequences obtained from roughly 180 million T cells. An early release covering roughly 640 HLA-typed donors comprised about 320 gigabases of sequencing data and tens of millions of unique TCR sequences. Of the 398 genotyped donors, over 80% were placed in the genetic ancestry cluster associated with self-reported Caucasian donors. The study was designed to test whether signatures of past pathogen exposure could be identified by cataloging public T cell receptors. Using immunosequencing, the study profiled T cell repertoires from about 620 subjects and related those repertoires to cytomegalovirus serostatus. In addition to the first cohort of hundreds of subjects, a separate validation cohort of under 150 different subjects was used. The study combined high-throughput TCR immunosequencing, statistical association of individual TCRs with disease status, and machine learning to predict cytomegalovirus infection status. A later analysis re-examined previously published TCR beta repertoires from about 700 donors and added high-resolution HLA genotyping to investigate patterns of TCR occurrence. In the later analysis, no new phenotypic data were used to find candidate immune exposures; instead, reliance was placed on TCR beta sequences and their occurrence across donors. To decide whether each TCR beta V gene segment behaved as functional or pseudogenic, an earlier analysis of some 580 of the donors relied on high-throughput TCR beta sequencing. Alongside the repertoire data, information on donor age, sex, ethnicity and CMV serostatus was compiled. In a later genetic analysis, genome-wide SNP genotypes for about 65% of the roughly 670 donors were used, and that subset was treated as a discovery cohort. All discovery cohort repertoires had been generated using a single sequencing platform. HLA typing included class I and class II loci at four-digit resolution. Typing coverage differed by locus: A, B, C, DRB1 and DQB1 were typed in about 620-640 donors, DQA1 in approximately 520, DPA1 in 600 to 610, and DPB1 in around 440. Because of strong linkage in the cohort, roughly five DR-DQ haplotypes were treated as single units for association and clustering. Among about 390 genotyped donors of the cohort, an average of 235,054 unique TCR beta nucleotide sequences were sequenced per donor, roughly 18% of them non-productive.

The cohort consisted of 666 healthy bone marrow donors. At the time of sampling, every cohort member was nominally healthy, though immune exposures that went unrecorded were likely present. The donor was CMV seronegative and belonged to the group of around 400 seronegative cohort members. Each donor provided a peripheral blood sample, and peripheral blood mononuclear cells were used for TCR beta sequencing. Genomic DNA extraction from the blood cell samples was performed with the Qiagen DNeasy Blood Extraction Kit. To prepare the library, the immunoSEQ multiplex PCR assay was applied. For the multiplex PCR, a mixture combining 60 forward primers for TCR Vbeta segments and 13 reverse primers for TCR Jbeta segments was used. A multiplex PCR assay on genomic DNA amplified the CDR3 region of rearranged TCR beta genes. The Illumina HiSeq System was used to sequence the amplified TCR beta libraries as 87-base-pair reads. Per the authors' processing: A later analysis counted about 82 million unique TCR beta chains across the 670 or so repertoires, and roughly 11 million of these chains were shared by at least two donors. To remove PCR and sequencing errors, raw reads were error-corrected and collapsed into unique sequences using a nearest-neighbor algorithm that merged closely related sequences. To assign V, D and J gene segments, CDR3 sequences were aligned to IMGT reference sequences. For a sequence to be retained, at least a six-nucleotide match to both a V gene segment and a J gene segment was required. A rearrangement counted as productive if the CDR3 had no stop codons and remained in frame with V and J, and every other rearrangement counted as non-productive. Following IMGT convention, CDR3 was defined as the stretch from the second conserved V-encoded cysteine up to the conserved J-encoded phenylalanine. Sequences without an unambiguous match to a single V gene segment were excluded from the earlier analysis of approximately 560 of the donors. In an earlier analysis of some 590 of the donors, V segments were called functional above 56.7% productive rearrangements and were called segregating when the between-donor standard deviation exceeded 5%. To diagnose cytomegalovirus status from the catalog of TCR beta chain sequences, a statistical classification framework was built. In a later analysis, V and J genes were assigned by comparing TCR nucleotide sequences against IMGT/GENE-DB human TR gene sequences. A later analysis assigned CDR3 sequences and most-parsimonious VDJ recombination scenarios with the TCRdist pipeline. A later analysis defined each TCR beta chain by its CDR3 amino acid sequence plus V-gene family, and excluded reads lacking a unique V-gene family. A later analysis removed 550 to 700 highly shared, low-generation-probability nucleotide sequences to deal with suspected cross-contamination and a sequencing artifact. In a later analysis, a clonal expansion index was calculated for each public chain from normalized within-repertoire ranks of inferred template counts. Generation probabilities in a later analysis came from a VDJ recombination model fitted to out-of-frame rearrangements, and those results were checked against IGoR. In a later analysis, hypergeometric tests were used to score TCR-TCR, TCR-HLA and TCR-CMV co-occurrence, with a repertoire-size bias correction applied to TCR pairs. False discovery rates were estimated in a later analysis by permuting HLA or CMV assignments 20 times. A later analysis grouped co-occurring TCRs with DBSCAN, adding TCRdist sequence similarity when clustering within HLA-allele-positive subsets. Repertoires with fewer than 30,000 or more than 120,000 public chains were left out of co-occurrence clustering, as were a few repertoires with anomalous nucleotide sharing. TCRdb's version of the immuneACCESS table is confined to in-frame rearrangements and falls short of the full clone set. An unresolved V gene accounts for under half of the shortfall where checked; the remainder is of unknown origin. The D gene and trimming were derived from the DNA, and the V and J assignments and clone size from that table. This sample holds around 130,000 clones; roughly 66% were observed only once. 6.5% of the sample lies in the top ten.

Summary of the overall study and its limitations: A cluster of highly shared sequence variants was judged likely to represent a technical artifact of the sequencing pipeline. CMV serostatus was the only immune exposure information available for the cohort. Correlated functional status among segregating V segments might be attributable to linkage disequilibrium, but an unknown experimental factor could not be ruled out. Several of the top co-occurrence clusters appeared to be linked to parvovirus B19, influenza, CMV and Epstein-Barr virus, according to a later analysis. The classifier was reported to diagnose cytomegalovirus status with high specificity and sensitivity in both the original and validation cohorts. A later analysis found that HLA-associated TCR beta chains were more clonally expanded and had lower generation probabilities than equally common non-associated chains. The study listed approximately 160 TCR beta chains as associated with cytomegalovirus. According to the authors, the approach could potentially be generalized to other disease states and immunological phenotypes. In a later analysis, most CMV-associated TCR beta chains were found to appear HLA-restricted, with HLA associations seemingly driven largely by CMV exposure. A later analysis found that TCR association rates varied across HLA loci, with DRB1 alleles showing the most associated TCRs and HLA-C alleles the fewest. Because HLA typing was missing for some donors at each locus, association tests included only the typed subset. Because the 87-base-pair reads could not distinguish some IMGT-functional V segments, including TRBV6-2 and TRBV6-3, those segments were excluded. Most TCR sequences were seen in very few donors, while some public TCRs were found in many individuals. Because counts were too low, approximately 18 rarely observed V segments, including chromosome 9 orphons, were excluded from the earlier analysis of about 500 of the donors. Roughly uniform sequencing depth across donors was assumed in presence/absence analyses, although this assumption may not hold. In vitro tests confirmed that a few of the cytomegalovirus-associated TCR beta chains recognize cytomegalovirus antigens. An association between a missense DCLRE1C variant and V-gene and J-gene trimming of TCR beta chains was found in a later genetic analysis and replicated in an independent cohort. In an earlier analysis of a few hundred of the donors, most TCR beta V segments were observed in productive rearrangements about 87% or about 30% of the time, broadly matching IMGT annotations. In a later analysis, around 17,000 TCR beta sequences were associated with specific HLA alleles at a false discovery rate of 0.05. The cohort was sequenced for TCR beta chains only, and without alpha or paired-chain data the features that could be detected were limited. Assigning TCR associations to individual alleles was difficult when HLA alleles, especially DR and DQ, strongly co-occurred. Compared with the 666-donor mean, donors in an Asian-associated ancestry cluster had fewer N-insertions in productive TCRs, according to a later genetic analysis. A further reported finding was that TCR beta sequences accurately predicted the HLA-A and HLA-B alleles for most subjects in the first cohort.

From its cysteine to its phenylalanine, the CDR3 spans 13 amino acids. The kept DNA is CDR3 alone, 39 bases in frame from the first base. Trimming takes 7 bases from V and 11 bases from J, and the germline ends sit 20 bases apart. CDR1 and CDR2 were assigned from the germline V gene as MNHEY and SVGAGI. The chain is made from TRBV6-5 and TRBJ1-1; matching of 5 bases hints at TRBD1 as the D gene. This clonotype was obtained from an older woman in good health and CMV-seronegative. What was sequenced was PBMCs. The encoded CDR3 is CASIPWGGENAFF. The DNA is as follows: TGTGCCAGCATTCCTTGGGGGGGGGAAAACGCTTTCTTT.